This is a list of T cell receptor beta chains from one sample in a study of T-cell reconstitution after alpha-beta-depleted transplantation in children. TCRdb used MiXCR to reprocess the PCR reads, holding one entry per CDR3 protein. This sample has about 540,000 distinct CDR3 sequences; about 17% occur once, and the top ten carry 3.3%. Sequences were derived from PBMCs from the stem cell graft donor, sampled from the stem cell graft. These receptors were collected from a human donor who donated a stem cell graft to a child with acute lymphoblastic leukemia. CDR3s include the opening cysteine and the closing phenylalanine or tryptophan. D genes are given only for firm matches. Size tells how often a clone was seen (once, few, many) or the class of an expanded clone, and some rows leave it out.

d_call	v_call	clone_size	j_call	cdr3_nt	cdr3_aa
.	TRBV27	many	TRBJ2-7	TGTGCCAGCAGTTTATCGCAGGGGGGCACCTACGAGCAGTACTTC	CASSLSQGGTYEQYF
.	TRBV5-1	few	TRBJ2-7	TGCGCCAGCATCCTGCAGATCCACGAGCAGTACTTC	CASILQIHEQYF
.	TRBV6-5	.	TRBJ1-2	TGTGCCAGCAGTTACGGGCAGACTAACTATGGCTACACCTTC	CASSYGQTNYGYTF
TRBD1	TRBV9	.	TRBJ2-6	TGTGCCAGCAGCCCCCGGACAGGGGGCGTCACTGGGGCCAACGGCCTGACTTTC	CASSPRTGGVTGANGLTF
TRBD2	TRBV12-3/TRBV12-4	few	TRBJ2-1	TGTGCCAGCAGGCTAGCGGGGATCTACAATGAGCAGTTCTTC	CASRLAGIYNEQFF
.	TRBV20-1	few	TRBJ2-7	TGCAGTGCCTTCCTCGACCGGGCCTACGAGCAGTACTTC	CSAFLDRAYEQYF
.	TRBV7-2	few	TRBJ1-3	TGTGCCAGCAGCGGAACTTTTGGAAACACCATATATTTT	CASSGTFGNTIYF
.	TRBV20-1	.	TRBJ2-7	TGCAGTGCTAGACCGGCGGGCCCCTCCTACGAGCAGTACTTC	CSARPAGPSYEQYF
.	TRBV7-9	.	TRBJ2-1	TGTGCCAGCAGCTTAGGAGGCCCTACGTCCTCCTACAATGAGCAGTTCTTC	CASSLGGPTSSYNEQFF
.	TRBV11-2	.	TRBJ2-1	TGTGCCAGCAGCTTAGTCAGGGCCAATGAGCAGTTCTTC	CASSLVRANEQFF
.	TRBV5-1	.	TRBJ2-5	TGCGCCAGCGGCCTGCGGAGGGTCTCCCTTCAAGAGACCCAGTACTTC	CASGLRRVSLQETQYF
TRBD1	TRBV27	.	TRBJ2-7	TGTGCCAGCAGTTCCAACGCCGGGACAGCTTCCTACGAGCAGTACTTC	CASSSNAGTASYEQYF
TRBD2	TRBV20-1	few	TRBJ2-2	TGCAGTGCCCCGAGACTAGCGGGTGGGACCGGGGAGCTGTTTTTT	CSAPRLAGGTGELFF
.	TRBV30	.	TRBJ1-5	TGTGCCTGGAGTGTAGGTCTCTCTAGCAATCAGCCCCAGCATTTT	CAWSVGLSSNQPQHF
TRBD1	TRBV7-9	few	TRBJ1-3	TGTGCCAGCAGCTTAGCTTTGACAGGGACTGGAAACACCATATATTTT	CASSLALTGTGNTIYF
.	TRBV28	few	TRBJ2-7	TGTGCCAGCATATCGAGGGGTGCCCTCTACGAGCAGTACTTC	CASISRGALYEQYF
TRBD1	TRBV15	.	TRBJ1-5	TGTGCCACCAGCATGGGACAGCCATTTCGCAATCAGCCCCAGCATTTT	CATSMGQPFRNQPQHF
.	TRBV29-1	many	TRBJ1-1	TGCAGCGCTTCCTCGGTCGGGGGTGGGAACACTGAAGCTTTCTTT	CSASSVGGGNTEAFF
.	TRBV20-1	few	TRBJ1-1	TGCAGTGCTAGAGTCCGATTGGGGGCGGGAATGAACACTGAAGCTTTCTTT	CSARVRLGAGMNTEAFF
.	TRBV2	.	TRBJ2-1	TGTGCCAGCAGTGCCGGGATAAACCCGAACCATGAGCAGTTCTTC	CASSAGINPNHEQFF
.	TRBV7-9	.	TRBJ2-2	TGTGCCAGCAGCTTACCCAGGGAGCCGTTTTTT	CASSLPREPFF
.	TRBV11-2	few	TRBJ2-1	TGTGCCAGCAGCTTGGCGGACCGCTCCTACAATGAGCAGTTCTTC	CASSLADRSYNEQFF
.	TRBV11-2	few	TRBJ2-7	TGTGCCAGCAGCTTAGCAGACTTTCTCCCAACCTACGAGCAGTACTTC	CASSLADFLPTYEQYF
.	TRBV10-2	.	TRBJ2-7	TGCGCCAGCAGTGCGAGCGGGTACTACGAGCAGTACTTC	CASSASGYYEQYF
.	TRBV5-1	few	TRBJ2-1	TGCGCCAGCAGCCCGAACCGCGATGAGCAGTTCTTC	CASSPNRDEQFF
.	TRBV6-2/TRBV6-3	few	TRBJ1-4	TGTGCCAGCAGTTCCTCAGGGCACGATGAAAAACTGTTTTTT	CASSSSGHDEKLFF
TRBD2	TRBV5-1	many	TRBJ2-1	TGCGCCAGCAGCTTGGCCGGGGGGAGCTCCTACAATGAGCAGTTCTTC	CASSLAGGSSYNEQFF
.	TRBV29-1	.	TRBJ2-7	.	CSVASGTGGNYEQHF
TRBD1	TRBV2	few	TRBJ1-3	TGTGCCAGCAGTGAAGTTTTCCCAGGGGGCTCTGGAAACACCATATATTTT	CASSEVFPGGSGNTIYF
TRBD1	TRBV6-2/TRBV6-3	.	TRBJ2-5	TGTGCCAGCAGTTCTACCGGGACAGGGTTAGCGGAGACCCAGTACTTC	CASSSTGTGLAETQYF
TRBD1	TRBV6-5	.	TRBJ2-7	TGTGCCAGCAGTTCCCCGACGGGACAGGGGGGGTACGAGCAGTACTTC	CASSSPTGQGGYEQYF
TRBD2	TRBV29-1	.	TRBJ2-7	TGCAGCGTTGATGGGGACGCGGGAGGGCCCACCTACGAGCAGTACTTC	CSVDGDAGGPTYEQYF
.	TRBV7-8	.	TRBJ2-2	TGTGCCAGCAGCTTCAGGGTTAGCAGCACCGGGGAGCTGTTTTTT	CASSFRVSSTGELFF
TRBD2	TRBV9	.	TRBJ2-5	TGTGCCAGCAGCGGAAGATGGGGGGGAGAGACCCAGTACTTC	CASSGRWGGETQYF
TRBD2	TRBV5-1	.	TRBJ2-1	TGCGCCAGCAGCTTGGTTGCTAGCGGGAGCTGGCAGAATGAGCAGTTCTTC	CASSLVASGSWQNEQFF
.	TRBV5-1	many	TRBJ2-2	TGTGCCAGCAGTTTACAGAACACCGGGGAGCTGTTTTTT	CASSLQNTGELFF
.	TRBV7-6	few	TRBJ2-1	TGTGCCAGCAGCTTCCTCTCCTACGGCAGCTCCTACAATGAGCAGTTCTTC	CASSFLSYGSSYNEQFF
.	TRBV27	.	TRBJ1-1	TGTGCCAGCAGTCCCCTGGGGGCCTCCTCCGCTTACACTGAAGCTTTCTTT	CASSPLGASSAYTEAFF
.	TRBV10-3	few	TRBJ2-1	TGTGCCATCAGGAAGGACAGCTCCTACAATGAGCAGTTCTTC	CAIRKDSSYNEQFF
TRBD2	TRBV3-1	few	TRBJ2-1	TGTGCCAGCAGCCAAGTATTAGCCGGAGCGGGAGGCAGGAATGAGCAGTTCTTC	CASSQVLAGAGGRNEQFF
TRBD2	TRBV18	.	TRBJ2-7	TGTGCCAGCTCACAGTCTAGCGGGCCCTACGAGCAGTACTTC	CASSQSSGPYEQYF
TRBD1	TRBV12-3/TRBV12-4	.	TRBJ1-3	TGTGCCAGCAGTTCCACGACAGGGGCGATAAACACCATATATTTT	CASSSTTGAINTIYF
TRBD1	TRBV5-5	.	TRBJ2-3	TGTGCCAGCAGCTTGGAGGGGGCTCGGACAGATACGCAGTATTTT	CASSLEGARTDTQYF
TRBD1	TRBV5-1	.	TRBJ2-1	TGCGCCAGCAGCGGGGGACAGGGATGGAATGAGCAGTTCTTC	CASSGGQGWNEQFF
TRBD2	TRBV3-1	.	TRBJ2-1	TGTGCCAGCAGCCAAACAGCGGGAGTGTCTAATGAGCAGTTCTTC	CASSQTAGVSNEQFF
.	TRBV19	.	TRBJ1-2	TGTGCCACCCACAAGTTCCGGGGCTTTGCGGAGGGCTACACCTTC	CATHKFRGFAEGYTF
.	TRBV3-1	many	TRBJ2-1	TGTGCCAGCAGCCAGGGTGCCCTCACCCACAATGAGCAGTTCTTC	CASSQGALTHNEQFF
.	TRBV5-1	few	TRBJ2-7	TGCGCCAGCAGCTTGGAGACGGTAGCCGGTACCTTCTCCTACGAGCAGTACTTC	CASSLETVAGTFSYEQYF
TRBD1	TRBV5-5	few	TRBJ2-2	TGTGCCAGCAGCTTATCGCAGGGGGCTAAGGGGGACACCGGGGAGCTGTTTTTT	CASSLSQGAKGDTGELFF
TRBD1	TRBV12-3/TRBV12-4	.	TRBJ2-4	TGTGCCAGCAGTTTAGCGCTGGGACAGGGTGACATTCAGTACTTC	CASSLALGQGDIQYF